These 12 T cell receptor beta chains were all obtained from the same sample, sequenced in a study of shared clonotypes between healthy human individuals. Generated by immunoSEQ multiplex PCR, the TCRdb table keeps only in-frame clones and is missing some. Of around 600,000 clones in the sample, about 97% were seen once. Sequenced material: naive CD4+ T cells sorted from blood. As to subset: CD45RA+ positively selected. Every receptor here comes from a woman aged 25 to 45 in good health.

This chain's CDR3 is CASSLDPGLVTDEQYF. Here the CDR3 DNA reads TGCGCCAGCAGCCTGGACCCGGGACTAGTTACGGACGAGCAGTACTTC. This chain connects TRBV5-1 to TRBJ2-5; 8 bases map to TRBD2. The DNA end lines up better with TRBJ2-7; the J call may be wrong. In germline, CDR1 is SGHRS, CDR2 YFSETQ. The CDR3 has 16 residues.

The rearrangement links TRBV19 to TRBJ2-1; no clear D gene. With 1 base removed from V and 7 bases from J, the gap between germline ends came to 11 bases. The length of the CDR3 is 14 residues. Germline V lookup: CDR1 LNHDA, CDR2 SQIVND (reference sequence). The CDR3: CASSIVLVSNEQFF. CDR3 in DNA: TGTGCCAGTAGTATAGTCCTAGTATCTAATGAGCAGTTCTTC.

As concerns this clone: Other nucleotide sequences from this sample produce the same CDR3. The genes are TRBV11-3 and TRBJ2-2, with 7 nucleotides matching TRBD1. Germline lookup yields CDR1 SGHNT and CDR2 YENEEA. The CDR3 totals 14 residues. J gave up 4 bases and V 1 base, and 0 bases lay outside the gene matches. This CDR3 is CASSLAGGTGELFF. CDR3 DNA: TGTGCCAGCAGCTTAGCAGGGGGCACCGGGGAGCTGTTTTTT.

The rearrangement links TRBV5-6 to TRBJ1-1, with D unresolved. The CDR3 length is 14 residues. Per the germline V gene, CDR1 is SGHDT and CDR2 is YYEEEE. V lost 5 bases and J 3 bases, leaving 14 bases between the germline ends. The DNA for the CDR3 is TGTGCCAGCAGAGGATACATGACGGACACTGAAGCTTTCTTT. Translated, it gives CASRGYMTDTEAFF.

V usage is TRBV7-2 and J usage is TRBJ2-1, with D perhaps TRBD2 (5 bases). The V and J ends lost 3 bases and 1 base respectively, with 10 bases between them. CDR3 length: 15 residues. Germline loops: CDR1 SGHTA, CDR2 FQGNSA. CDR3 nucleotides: TGTGCCAGCAGCTTTAAAACGGGGTCCTACAATGAGCAGTTCTTC. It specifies CASSFKTGSYNEQFF.

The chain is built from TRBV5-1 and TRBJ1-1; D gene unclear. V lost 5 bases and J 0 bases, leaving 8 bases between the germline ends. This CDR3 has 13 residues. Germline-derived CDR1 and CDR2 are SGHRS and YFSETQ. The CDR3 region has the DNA TGCGCCAGCAGGAAGGGAGTGAACACTGAAGCTTTCTTT. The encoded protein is CASRKGVNTEAFF.

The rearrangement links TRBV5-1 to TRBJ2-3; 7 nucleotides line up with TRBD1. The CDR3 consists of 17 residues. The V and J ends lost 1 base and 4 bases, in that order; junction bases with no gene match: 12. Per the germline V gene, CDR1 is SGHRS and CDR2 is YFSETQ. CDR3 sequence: CASSLIGGSTYPDTQYF. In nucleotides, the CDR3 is TGCGCCAGCAGCTTGATAGGGGGCTCAACATACCCAGATACGCAGTATTTT.

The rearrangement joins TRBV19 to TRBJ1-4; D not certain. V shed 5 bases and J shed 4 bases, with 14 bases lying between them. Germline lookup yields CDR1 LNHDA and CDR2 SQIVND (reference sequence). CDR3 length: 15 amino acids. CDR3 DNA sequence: TGTGCCAGTAGTCCACAAAGAGGAGATAATGAAAAACTGTTTTTT. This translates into CASSPQRGDNEKLFF. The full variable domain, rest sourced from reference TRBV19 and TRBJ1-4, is DGGITQSPKYLFRKEGQNVTLSCEQNLNHDAMYWYRQDPGQGLRLIYYSQIVNDFQKGDIAEGYSVSREKKESFPLTVTSAQKNPTAFYLCASSPQRGDNEKLFFGSGTQLSVL.

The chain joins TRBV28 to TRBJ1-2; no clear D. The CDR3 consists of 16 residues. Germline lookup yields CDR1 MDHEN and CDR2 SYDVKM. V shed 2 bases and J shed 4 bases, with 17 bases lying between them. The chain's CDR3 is CASSLGFWGLRYGYTF. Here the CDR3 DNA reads TGTGCCAGCAGTTTAGGTTTTTGGGGTTTGCGCTATGGCTACACCTTC.

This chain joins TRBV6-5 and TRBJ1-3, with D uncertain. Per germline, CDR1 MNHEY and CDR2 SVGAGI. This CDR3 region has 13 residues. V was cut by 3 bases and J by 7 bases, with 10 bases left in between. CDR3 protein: CASSYEAGNTIYF. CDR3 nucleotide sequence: TGTGCCAGCAGTTATGAGGCGGGGAACACCATATATTTT.

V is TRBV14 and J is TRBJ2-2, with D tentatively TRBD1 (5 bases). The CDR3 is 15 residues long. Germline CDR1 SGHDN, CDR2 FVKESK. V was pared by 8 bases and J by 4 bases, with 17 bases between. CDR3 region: CASQMSGLGTGELFF. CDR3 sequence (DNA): TGTGCCAGCCAAATGTCAGGGCTGGGCACCGGGGAGCTGTTTTTT. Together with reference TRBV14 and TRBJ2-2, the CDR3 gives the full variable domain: EAGVTQFPSHSVIEKGQTVTLRCDPISGHDNLYWYRRVMGKEIKFLLHFVKESKQDESGMPNNRFLAERTGGTYSTLKVQPAELEDSGVYFCASQMSGLGTGELFFGEGSRLTVL.

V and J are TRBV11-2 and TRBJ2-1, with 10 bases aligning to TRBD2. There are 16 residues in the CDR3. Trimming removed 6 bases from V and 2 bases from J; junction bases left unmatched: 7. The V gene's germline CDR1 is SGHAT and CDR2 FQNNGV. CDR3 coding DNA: TGTGCCAGCAGACCTAGCGGGAGAAGGACCTACAATGAGCAGTTCTTC. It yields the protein CASRPSGRRTYNEQFF.